The 25 T cell receptor beta chains below all came from one sample that was sequenced in a study of T cells in Graves' hyperthyroidism and ophthalmopathy. RNA transcripts were the template for amplifying TCR beta CDR3 regions. With the HTBI primer set, the TCR CDR3 went through a first round of RT-PCR. TCRdb re-derived calls from the multiplex PCR reads in MiXCR, one entry per CDR3 protein. The sample has about 640,000 distinct CDR3 sequences, around 20% seen once. Sequenced input: blood. Receptors were obtained from a man between 25 and 39 years old with Graves' ophthalmopathy.

This clonotype was observed many times. The chain has TRBV7-2 and TRBJ2-1, with D perhaps TRBD2 (5 bases). The CDR3 loop spans 12 amino acids. Deletions cut 2 bases from V and 12 bases from J, with 11 bases between. The germline gives CDR1 SGHTA, CDR2 FQGNSA. Here the CDR3 DNA reads TGTGCCAGCAGCTTACAGGAGGCACGGCAGTTCTTC. Translation gives CASSLQEARQFF.

The gene calls are TRBV20-1 and TRBJ2-4; D is ambiguous. The CDR3 sequence is 15 residues long. Deletions cut 0 bases from V and 0 bases from J, with 9 bases between. Germline values: CDR1 DFQATT, CDR2 SNEGSKA (reference sequence). The chain's CDR3 is CSAREQLLAKNIQYF. The DNA for the CDR3 is TGCAGTGCTAGAGAACAGCTACTAGCCAAAAACATTCAGTACTTC.

The V and J genes are TRBV19 and TRBJ1-2; perhaps TRBD1 as D (6 bases). Germline V CDR1 and CDR2: LNHDA, SQIVND (reference sequence). Trimming took off 10 bases at V and 3 bases at J, with 9 bases between the two ends. The CDR3 has 11 residues. CDR3 coding DNA: TGTGCCACTCGACAGGACTATGGCTACACCTTC. As protein: CATRQDYGYTF.

V gene TRBV7-8 combines with J gene TRBJ2-7; D is unclear. The length of the CDR3 is 12 residues. The V end lost 6 bases, the J end lost 2 bases, and 8 bases lay between the germline ends. From germline, CDR1 is SGHVS and CDR2 FQNEAQ. The CDR3 here is CASSFIPYEQYF. The CDR3 region has the DNA TGTGCCAGCAGTTTTATTCCCTACGAGCAGTACTTC.

The rearrangement joins TRBV6-1 to TRBJ1-5; TRBD1 aligns across 11 bases. Germline CDR1 is MNHNS and CDR2 is SASEGT. V trimming: 5 bases; J trimming: 7 bases; junction bases outside the gene matches: 4. The CDR3 totals 14 residues. The CDR3 loop is CASSSDRGLQPQHF. In DNA form, the CDR3 reads TGTGCCAGCAGTTCGGACAGGGGGCTACAGCCCCAGCATTTT.

Many counts were recorded for this clonotype. V and J are TRBV11-2 and TRBJ2-3; D may be TRBD1 (6 bases). This CDR3 contains 14 residues. Trimming took 5 bases from V and 4 from J, leaving 13 bases between them. CDR1 and CDR2 (germline): SGHAT, FQNNGV. CDR3 bases: TGTGCCAGCAGCCTTAGGACAGCTCCAGATACGCAGTATTTT. Its protein product is CASSLRTAPDTQYF.

There are a few counts of this clonotype. This chain connects TRBV25-1 to TRBJ2-7; D is uncertain. Germline V gives CDR1 MGHDK, CDR2 SYGVNS. V dropped 0 bases and J dropped 6 bases, with 3 bases sitting between them. The CDR3 extends over 11 amino acids. In DNA, the CDR3 is TGTGCCAGCAGTGAATATCGCGAGCAGTACTTC. It yields the protein CASSEYREQYF.

Comments on this clonotype: This sequence may be a read error, since a much larger clone differs from it by one base. Because the CDR3 is missing its conserved closing phenylalanine or tryptophan, this is likely a read error. The chain carries TRBV2 and TRBJ1-5; the D gene is possibly TRBD1 (6 bases). The germline V gene has CDR1 SNHLY and CDR2 FYNNEI. CDR3 size: 16 residues. The germline V and J ends were trimmed by 6 bases and 4 bases, with 19 bases remaining between them. Here the CDR3 DNA reads TGTGCCAGCAGAGGGGGGTCAGGGATTCGGAATCAGCCCCAGCATCTT. Translated: CASRGGSGIRNQPQHL.

The V gene is TRBV30, the J gene TRBJ1-5, with D unclear. V lost 0 bases, J lost 0 bases, and 9 bases lay in between. CDR1 is GTSNPN and CDR2 is SVGIG in the germline V gene (reference sequence). This CDR3 is built from 15 residues. CDR3 sequence (DNA): TGTGCCTGGAGTGTACTCGGGAATAGCAATCAGCCCCAGCATTTT. Amino acid sequence: CAWSVLGNSNQPQHF.

This chain joins TRBV12-3 or TRBV12-4 and TRBJ2-1; the D is unclear. V was shortened by 3 bases and J by 4 bases, with 7 bases between the two germline ends. CDR3 length: 13 amino acids. The CDR3 nucleotides are TGTGCCAGCAGTTTTACTGAATACAATGAGCAGTTCTTC. Encoded protein: CASSFTEYNEQFF.

The genes are TRBV29-1 and TRBJ2-7; 7 bases align to TRBD1. The CDR3 consists of 13 residues. Trimming at V came to 3 bases and at J to 3 bases, leaving 5 bases not matched to a gene. CDR1 is SQVTM and CDR2 is ANQGSEA in the germline V gene. The CDR3 DNA reads TGCAGCGTTGAGACGGGACAGAACTACGAGCAGTACTTC. Translating gives CSVETGQNYEQYF.

The chain joins TRBV20-1 to TRBJ2-7; D gene uncertain. V was clipped by 6 bases and J by 2 bases, with 14 bases between them. The germline CDR1 and CDR2 sequences are DFQATT and SNEGSKA (reference sequence). The CDR3 sequence is 13 residues long. CDR3 DNA: TGCAGTGCCACCCACGAGATCACCTACGAGCAGTACTTC. Translating it yields CSATHEITYEQYF.

This clonotype was seen many times. The gene calls are TRBV7-3 and TRBJ2-1, with D possibly matching TRBD1 (6 bases). CDR1 and CDR2 from the germline V gene are SGHTA and FQGTGA. This CDR3 has 17 amino acids. Between the trimmed V and J ends, which lost 4 bases and 0 bases, there was a span of 16 bases. CDR3 sequence: CASSSPTGPSSYNEQFF. CDR3 bases: TGTGCCAGCAGCTCCCCTACAGGGCCGAGCTCCTACAATGAGCAGTTCTTC.

This clonotype has more than one count but fewer than ten. The chain recombines TRBV19 with TRBJ1-1; the D is unclear. Between the trimmed V and J ends, which lost 7 bases and 0 bases, there was a span of 12 bases. The CDR3 spans 14 residues. CDR1 LNHDA and CDR2 SQIVND come from the germline V gene (reference sequence). The CDR3 sequence: CASTPGVLNTEAFF. The CDR3, as DNA: TGTGCCAGTACTCCAGGCGTTTTGAACACTGAAGCTTTCTTT.

The chain links TRBV18 to TRBJ2-1, with D perhaps matching TRBD1 (7 bases). The CDR3 runs to 14 residues. The germline V and J ends were trimmed by 3 bases and 5 bases, with 11 bases remaining between them. Germline V gives CDR1 KGHSH, CDR2 LQKENI. The CDR3 here is CASSPRGAHNEQFF. CDR3 nucleotide sequence: TGTGCCAGCTCACCCAGGGGGGCCCACAATGAGCAGTTCTTC. Variable domain in full (rest from reference TRBV18 and TRBJ2-1): NAGVMQNPRHLVRRRGQEARLRCSPMKGHSHVYWYRQLPEEGLKFMVYLQKENIIDESGMPKERFSAEFPKEGPSILRIQQVVRGDSAAYFCASSPRGAHNEQFFGPGTRLTVL.

This sequence joins TRBV29-1 and TRBJ2-3; TRBD1 aligns across 7 bases. Germline V gives CDR1 SQVTM, CDR2 ANQGSEA. V lost 6 bases to trimming and J lost 3 bases; unmatched junction nucleotides: 3. This CDR3 has 12 residues. The chain's CDR3 is CSVGQETDTQYF. In DNA form, the CDR3 reads TGCAGCGTAGGACAGGAGACAGATACGCAGTATTTT.

The chain employs TRBV15 and TRBJ2-1, with 7 bases lining up with TRBD1. J gave up 10 bases and V 8 bases, and 11 bases lay outside the gene matches. This CDR3 has 13 amino acids. Germline V gene lookup returns CDR1 LNHNV and CDR2 YYDKDF (reference sequence). The CDR3 DNA reads as TGTGCCACCGGAAAGACAGGGTCTGGGGAGCAGTTCTTC. This encodes CATGKTGSGEQFF. Combining the CDR3 with reference TRBV15 and TRBJ2-1 gives the whole variable domain DAMVIQNPRYQVTQFGKPVTLSCSQTLNHNVMYWYQQKSSQAPKLLFHYYDKDFNNEADTPDNFQSRRPNTSFCFLDIRSPGLGDTAMYLCATGKTGSGEQFFGPGTRLTVL.

Only a few counts were recorded for this clonotype. The rearrangement uses TRBV6-1 and TRBJ1-4; D unresolved. V was shortened by 5 bases and J by 8 bases, with 15 bases between the two germline ends. The germline V gene encodes CDR1 MNHNS and CDR2 SASEGT. This CDR3 spans 14 amino acids. The DNA of the CDR3 is TGTGCCAGCAGTCCTTCGGCGGGTGGGGAAAAACTGTTTTTT. Amino acid sequence: CASSPSAGGEKLFF.

This clonotype was seen many times. CDR3 coding DNA: TGTGCCTGGAGATACGGACAGGGGGCAGGCGAGCAGTACTTC. Its protein product is CAWRYGQGAGEQYF. The V gene is TRBV30, the J gene TRBJ2-7; 11 bases are a match to TRBD1. Germline loops: CDR1 GTSNPN, CDR2 SVGIG (reference sequence). The junction had 7 bases not matched to a gene; V was cut back by 3 bases and J by 6 bases. This CDR3 contains 14 residues.

This chain connects TRBV10-2 to TRBJ2-2; 8 positions agree with TRBD1. The junction had 5 bases not matched to a gene; V was cut back by 4 bases and J by 4 bases. This CDR3 has 15 amino acids. Germline CDR1 reads WSHSY; CDR2 reads SAAADI. CDR3 sequence reads: CASSAQGAITGELFF. Here the CDR3 DNA reads TGCGCCAGCAGTGCCCAGGGGGCGATCACCGGGGAGCTGTTTTTT.

The CDR3 region is CASRPLGGGELFF. The CDR3 DNA follows: TGTGCCAGTCGACCCCTGGGAGGCGGGGAGCTGTTTTTT. This chain joins TRBV19 and TRBJ2-2, with D tentatively TRBD2 (6 bases). CDR3 size: 13 residues. From germline, CDR1 is LNHDA and CDR2 SQIVND (reference sequence). V lost 8 bases to trimming and J lost 7 bases, with 14 bases between them. Full variable domain (outside the CDR3, taken from reference TRBV19 and TRBJ2-2): DGGITQSPKYLFRKEGQNVTLSCEQNLNHDAMYWYRQDPGQGLRLIYYSQIVNDFQKGDIAEGYSVSREKKESFPLTVTSAQKNPTAFYLCASRPLGGGELFFGEGSRLTVL.

This clonotype was recorded many times. The chain links TRBV11-2 to TRBJ2-1; a weak D match, TRBD2 (5 bases). Trimming stripped 1 base from V and 12 bases from J, with 13 bases between. The CDR3 totals 13 residues. CDR1 SGHAT and CDR2 FQNNGV come from the germline V gene. The CDR3 region has the DNA TGTGCCAGCAGCTTAGTTAACGGGATTGGGCAGTTCTTC. This encodes CASSLVNGIGQFF.

This clonotype was detected ten times or more. The chain is built from TRBV5-6 and TRBJ2-5; no reliable D call. The V gene's germline CDR1 is SGHDT and CDR2 YYEEEE. This CDR3 spans 14 amino acids. The V end lost 4 bases, the J end lost 1 base, and 11 bases lay between the germline ends. The CDR3 bases are TGTGCCAGCAGCCGCCCAGACGGCCAAGAGACCCAGTACTTC. The encoded protein is CASSRPDGQETQYF.

This rearrangement joins TRBV3-1 to TRBJ2-7, with no clear D. The V gene lost 0 bases and the J gene lost 6 bases, with 15 bases spanning the gap. CDR3 size: 15 residues. CDR1 and CDR2 from the germline V gene are LGHDT and YNNKEL (reference sequence). In DNA, the CDR3 is TGTGCCAGCAGCCAAGATCGCAGACTTTTCCCCGAGCAGTACTTC. This codes for CASSQDRRLFPEQYF.

V is TRBV2 and J is TRBJ1-2; 9 bases fit TRBD1. The germline CDR1 and CDR2 sequences are SNHLY and FYNNEI. Losses at the gene ends were 4 bases for V and 6 bases for J; bases not matched to a gene: 3. This CDR3 has 13 amino acids. The CDR3 is CASSAGQGNGYTF. CDR3 in DNA: TGTGCCAGCAGTGCGGGACAGGGAAATGGCTACACCTTC.